This TCR beta chain is from a study of siplizumab effects on memory and regulatory T cells. General observations from the study: The authors did not confirm suppressive function in proliferating Tregs from siplizumab cultures. Unstimulated naive T cells seemed to show more diversity than memory cells did, and they also seemed to be among the major contributors to the alloresponse.

On this clone itself: Antigen specificity is unknown.

Some clones are missing from TCRdb's copy, which holds only in-frame ones; the method was immunoSEQ multiplex PCR. The top ten hold roughly 1.7% of the sample, which has around 110,000 clones, approximately 94% seen once. From germline, CDR1 is SEHNR and CDR2 FQNEAQ (reference sequence). V was pared by 2 bases and J by 8 bases, with 15 bases between. The CDR3 is made up of 14 amino acids. This receptor was identified in a human donor in good health. Sequencing was done on a sample of non-Treg CD4+ T cells sorted from blood. The V and J genes are TRBV7-9 and TRBJ1-2; D is possibly TRBD1 (6 bases). This CDR3 reads CASSLHRVAEGYTF. The CDR3 coding sequence is TGTGCCAGCAGCTTACACAGGGTGGCGGAAGGCTACACCTTC.